This paragraph reports one T cell receptor beta chain. The antigen is unknown. This entry is derived from a study of cytomegalovirus exposure and HLA in healthy donors. Study as a whole: Earlier, 150 million to 200 million T cells were analyzed, and fewer than 120 million unique TCR beta sequences were found among them.

As for the donors, each was a healthy bone marrow donor. The germline V and J ends were trimmed by 5 bases and 3 bases, with 19 bases remaining between them. The CDR3 runs to 16 residues. The V gene's germline CDR1 is SGHTA and CDR2 FQGTGA. Vbeta (60) and Jbeta (13) primers were used in the PCR. Profiled with immunoSEQ multiplex PCR; TCRdb holds only in-frame clones, not every one. The sample records about 130,000 clones, under 80% being singletons. Findings and caveats of the study: The HLA-A and HLA-B alleles of most subjects were reportedly predicted accurately from TCR beta sequences. TRBV6-2, TRBV6-3 and some other V segments were unresolvable in 87-base-pair reads.

The rearrangement uses TRBV7-3 and TRBJ1-1; D is possibly TRBD1 (6 bases). The sequenced material came from PBMCs. The receptor was derived from a young man in good health and CMV-seropositive. The CDR3 nucleotides are TGTGCCAGCAGCCCCTCCGGGACACTCACTCACACTGAAGCTTTCTTT. This gives the protein CASSPSGTLTHTEAFF.